This entry describes one T cell receptor beta chain. The data belong to a study of blood T cell repertoires in COVID-19. Enrollees, about 18 to 89 years old, lived in approximately 25 US areas. The table came from immunoSEQ multiplex PCR; TCRdb's copy has only in-frame clones and leaves some out. This table has under 250,000 clones, around 85% appearing once. Sequencing was carried out using PBMCs or T cells enriched from blood (not recorded which). The clonotype was recovered from a woman in her fifties or sixties with acute COVID-19.

CDR3 DNA sequence: TGCAGCGTTATGGGGACAGTCAATCAGCCCCAGCATTTT. Amino acids: CSVMGTVNQPQHF. The V gene is TRBV29-1, the J gene TRBJ1-5; 7 bases line up with TRBD1. J was trimmed by 3 bases and V by 5 bases; bases with no gene match: 4. The CDR3 extends over 13 amino acids. Germline assignment: CDR1 SQVTM and CDR2 ANQGSEA.